Following are 18 T cell receptor beta chains from one sample sequenced in a study of OX40 agonist ivuxolimab in advanced cancers. Here immunoSEQ multiplex PCR was the method, and the copy in TCRdb shows in-frame clones only, minus some. This table has over 20,000 clones, roughly 80% appearing once. The sample here was CD4+ or CD8+ T cells sorted from blood, taken in a trial of the OX40 agonist ivuxolimab. These receptors all stem from an adult with an advanced solid tumor such as melanoma, head and neck, liver or kidney cancer.

The V and J genes are TRBV14 and TRBJ2-6; TRBD2 agrees at 8 bases. The CDR3 loop spans 20 amino acids. Germline lookup yields CDR1 SGHDN and CDR2 FVKESK. Trimming removed 0 bases from V and 0 bases from J; junction bases left unmatched: 10. The CDR3 loop reads CASSQETLAVPSSGANVLTF. In nucleotides, the CDR3 is TGTGCCAGCAGCCAAGAAACACTAGCGGTCCCAAGCTCTGGGGCCAACGTCCTGACTTTC.

The chain is built from TRBV20-1 and TRBJ1-2; weak D call: TRBD1 (5 bases). The CDR3 runs to 11 residues. Germline V gene data show CDR1 as DFQATT and CDR2 as SNEGSKA (reference sequence). Trimming pared 6 bases from V and 8 bases from J, leaving 13 bases between. In DNA form, the CDR3 reads TGCAGTGCACGTGGGGACGACGGCTACACCTTC. Translation gives CSARGDDGYTF.

The chain couples TRBV7-9 to TRBJ2-1, with 10 bases that match TRBD2. This CDR3 has 17 residues. The trim removed 4 bases at V and 4 bases at J, leaving 10 bases unmatched. CDR1 SEHNR and CDR2 FQNEAQ come from the germline V gene (reference sequence). The CDR3 sequence is CASSYGSGGVLYNEQFF. CDR3 DNA sequence: TGTGCCAGCAGCTACGGGAGCGGGGGGGTACTTTACAATGAGCAGTTCTTC. Full variable domain (remainder filled in from reference TRBV7-9 and TRBJ2-1): DTGVSQNPRHKITKRGQNVTFRCDPISEHNRLYWYRQTLGQGPEFLTYFQNEAQLEKSRLLSDRFSAERPKGSFSTLEIQRTEQGDSAMYLCASSYGSGGVLYNEQFFGPGTRLTVL.

The DNA for the CDR3 is TGCGCCAGCAGCCAGGCCGGGCCTTCGGGTGCTTTCTTT. This gives the protein CASSQAGPSGAFF. The chain couples TRBV4-3 to TRBJ1-1, with D uncertain. Germline V gives CDR1 LGHNA, CDR2 YSLEER. V lost 3 bases, J lost 11 bases, and 16 bases lay in between. CDR3 length equals 13 residues.

As concerns this clone: An end of the junction differs from the germline gene, which may be a read error. This rearrangement joins TRBV6-1 to TRBJ2-7; no firm D call. Germline loops: CDR1 MNHNS, CDR2 SASEGT. The CDR3 is made up of 11 amino acids. The CDR3 DNA sequence: TGTGCCAGCAGAGAAGGGTACGAGCAGTACTTC. This translates into CASREGYEQYF.

V usage is TRBV19 and J usage is TRBJ1-2, with 7 bases fitting TRBD1. The CDR3 has 16 residues. Germline V CDR1 and CDR2: LNHDA, SQIVND (reference sequence). V shed 1 base and J 4 bases; nucleotides not matched to a gene: 9. Written as DNA, the CDR3 is TGTGCCAGTAGTATAGGATTGGGGGGACAGCCCTATGGCTACACCTTC. Translation gives CASSIGLGGQPYGYTF. The variable domain in full, with the rest retrieved from reference TRBV19 and TRBJ1-2, is DGGITQSPKYLFRKEGQNVTLSCEQNLNHDAMYWYRQDPGQGLRLIYYSQIVNDFQKGDIAEGYSVSREKKESFPLTVTSAQKNPTAFYLCASSIGLGGQPYGYTFGSGTRLTVV.

This chain links TRBV6-5 with TRBJ2-3; tentative D call: TRBD1 (6 bases). V was shortened by 4 bases and J by 2 bases, with 13 bases between the two germline ends. The germline gives CDR1 MNHEY, CDR2 SVGAGI. This CDR3 contains 15 residues. The CDR3 region is CASSWGLGPTDTQYF. The CDR3 nucleotides read TGTGCCAGCAGTTGGGGGCTGGGTCCCACAGATACGCAGTATTTT.

The chain carries TRBV9 and TRBJ2-1; TRBD1 is a possible D gene (6 bases). Trimming removed 0 bases at V and 8 bases at J, with 12 bases between. This CDR3 has 14 amino acids. Per germline, CDR1 SGDLS and CDR2 YYNGEE. This CDR3 reads CASSVELGADEQFF. In nucleotides, the CDR3 is TGTGCCAGCAGCGTAGAATTGGGGGCGGATGAGCAGTTCTTC.

The gene calls are TRBV28 and TRBJ2-7; TRBD2 agrees at 10 bases. This CDR3 is built from 16 residues. J lost 9 bases, V lost 4 bases, and 15 bases had no gene match. CDR1 is MDHEN, CDR2 SYDVKM, per germline. The CDR3: CASSSISGTSALGQYF. For the CDR3, the DNA is TGTGCCAGCAGTTCCATTTCCGGGACTAGCGCTTTGGGGCAGTACTTC.

This chain connects TRBV19 to TRBJ2-2; a possible D gene is TRBD1 (5 bases). This CDR3 comprises 14 residues. V was trimmed by 2 bases and J by 4 bases, leaving 8 bases between them. In germline, CDR1 is LNHDA, CDR2 SQIVND (reference sequence). CDR3 DNA: TGTGCCAGTAGTATACAGGGTAGCACCGGGGAGCTGTTTTTT. Its protein is CASSIQGSTGELFF.

The V gene is TRBV29-1, the J gene TRBJ2-3; the D is unclear. Germline V lookup: CDR1 SQVTM, CDR2 ANQGSEA. The germline V and J ends were trimmed by 6 bases and 0 bases, with 22 bases remaining between them. CDR3 length: 17 residues. The CDR3 DNA sequence: TGCAGCGTAAAGGGCACCAAAACTGACTTTAGCACAGATACGCAGTATTTT. Translated: CSVKGTKTDFSTDTQYF.

The chain uses TRBV21-1 and TRBJ2-4; the table's D gene call, TRBD1, was not cross checked with the DNA. TRBV21-1 is listed as a pseudogene. The CDR3 totals 14 residues. CDR3 nucleotide sequence: TGTGCCAGCAGCCCGGGACAATTAAAAAACATTCAGTACTTC. Translating gives CASSPGQLKNIQYF.

The rearrangement joins TRBV19 to TRBJ1-3, with TRBD1 identical over 7 bases. Germline V gene data show CDR1 as LNHDA and CDR2 as SQIVND (reference sequence). The CDR3 contains 17 residues. J gave up 2 bases and V 3 bases, and 10 bases lay outside the gene matches. This chain's CDR3 is CASSIYPGGKAGNTIYF. In DNA form, the CDR3 reads TGTGCCAGTAGTATCTACCCAGGGGGAAAAGCTGGAAACACCATATATTTT.

V gene TRBV27 combines with J gene TRBJ2-7; TRBD1 matches 11 bases. The CDR3 totals 14 residues. V shed 5 bases, J shed 4 bases, and the junction held 4 bases outside the gene matches. The germline V gene encodes CDR1 MNHEY and CDR2 SMNVEV (reference sequence). CDR3 residues: CASSAGQGAYEQYF. The CDR3 nucleotides read TGTGCCAGCAGTGCCGGACAGGGGGCGTACGAGCAGTACTTC.

This sequence joins TRBV7-8 and TRBJ2-3; D is tentatively TRBD1 or TRBD2 (5 bases each). CDR1 and CDR2 (germline): SGHVS, FQNEAQ. Trimming removed 3 bases from V and 9 bases from J, with 10 bases in between. This CDR3 spans 12 amino acids. CDR3 sequence: CASSFQGETQYF. In DNA, the CDR3 is TGTGCCAGCAGCTTTCAGGGAGAAACGCAGTATTTT.

The V and J genes are TRBV9 and TRBJ2-5; tentatively, D is TRBD1 (6 bases). The CDR3 extends over 14 amino acids. The V gene's germline CDR1 is SGDLS and CDR2 YYNGEE. V lost 3 bases and J 3 bases, leaving 12 bases between the germline ends. DNA of the CDR3: TGTGCCAGCAGCGCTGGGGGCCTCGAAGAGACCCAGTACTTC. It encodes CASSAGGLEETQYF.

The V and J genes are TRBV5-1 and TRBJ1-1, with D possibly matching TRBD1 (5 bases). CDR1 is SGHRS, CDR2 YFSETQ, per germline. There are 14 residues in the CDR3. Trimming shortened V by 4 bases and J by 0 bases, and 10 bases separated the two germline ends. CDR3 sequence reads: CASSQGGVNTEAFF. The CDR3 coding sequence is TGCGCCAGCAGCCAGGGTGGGGTGAACACTGAAGCTTTCTTT.

The chain links TRBV19 to TRBJ1-1; 7 positions agree with TRBD1. Per the germline V gene, CDR1 is LNHDA and CDR2 is SQIVND (reference sequence). This CDR3 is 17 amino acids long. The ends lost 4 bases at V and 0 bases at J; junction bases unmatched: 11. The CDR3 region has the DNA TGTGCCAGTAGTAGTCGGATTCCAGGGGGATTGAACACTGAAGCTTTCTTT. Translating gives CASSSRIPGGLNTEAFF.